These 5 T cell receptor beta chains were sequenced from one sample in a study of PD-L1 blockade in urothelial cancer. The table came from immunoSEQ multiplex PCR; TCRdb's copy has only in-frame clones and leaves some out. The sample carries about 85,000 clones, 85% recorded once. This sample's time point: pretreatment peripheral blood. The sequencing here drew on PBMCs, taken around atezolizumab (anti-PD-L1) treatment. The receptors come from a man between 60 and 70 years old with urothelial cancer.

The sample holds a few counts of this clone. The chain combines TRBV6-1 with TRBJ1-6; TRBD1 agrees at 7 bases. Germline V gene sequence: CDR1 MNHNS, CDR2 SASEGT. The V and J ends lost 7 bases and 10 bases, in that order; junction bases with no gene match: 10. CDR3 length: 14 amino acids. Here the CDR3 reads CASNRDSVGSPLHF. The CDR3 coding sequence is TGTGCCAGCAATAGGGACAGTGTGGGCTCACCCCTCCACTTT.

This sequence joins TRBV7-9 and TRBJ1-2, with 10 positions matching TRBD1. The germline V gene encodes CDR1 SEHNR and CDR2 FQNEAQ (reference sequence). With V trimmed by 6 bases and J by 6 bases, 1 base remained unmatched. The CDR3 is 12 amino acids. CDR3 residues: CASRGTGDGYTF. The CDR3 DNA sequence: TGTGCCAGCAGAGGGACAGGGGATGGCTACACCTTC.

The V call is TRBV28, the J call TRBJ2-7; TRBD1 might be the D (6 bases). The V gene's germline CDR1 is MDHEN and CDR2 SYDVKM. The CDR3 spans 13 residues. V was clipped by 3 bases and J by 7 bases, with 13 bases between them. The CDR3 nucleotides read TGTGCCAGCAGTTTTCAGGGGATTAGGGAGCAGTACTTC. It encodes CASSFQGIREQYF.

This chain connects TRBV2 to TRBJ1-3; TRBD1 matches at 8 bases. V shed 6 bases and J 4 bases; nucleotides not matched to a gene: 11. Germline V gives CDR1 SNHLY, CDR2 FYNNEI. The CDR3 contains 16 residues. Here the CDR3 reads CASRGVLRGRGNTIYF. The CDR3 DNA sequence: TGTGCCAGCAGGGGAGTTCTCAGGGGGCGAGGAAACACCATATATTTT.

This clone was seen a handful of times. The CDR3 nucleotides are TGCACCTCAGAGGGGGTTCCTGAAGCTTTCTTT. Its protein product is CTSEGVPEAFF. The chain links TRBV20-1 to TRBJ1-1; a weak D match, TRBD1 (6 bases). The V gene's germline CDR1 is DFQATT and CDR2 SNEGSKA (reference sequence). The CDR3 sequence is 11 residues long.